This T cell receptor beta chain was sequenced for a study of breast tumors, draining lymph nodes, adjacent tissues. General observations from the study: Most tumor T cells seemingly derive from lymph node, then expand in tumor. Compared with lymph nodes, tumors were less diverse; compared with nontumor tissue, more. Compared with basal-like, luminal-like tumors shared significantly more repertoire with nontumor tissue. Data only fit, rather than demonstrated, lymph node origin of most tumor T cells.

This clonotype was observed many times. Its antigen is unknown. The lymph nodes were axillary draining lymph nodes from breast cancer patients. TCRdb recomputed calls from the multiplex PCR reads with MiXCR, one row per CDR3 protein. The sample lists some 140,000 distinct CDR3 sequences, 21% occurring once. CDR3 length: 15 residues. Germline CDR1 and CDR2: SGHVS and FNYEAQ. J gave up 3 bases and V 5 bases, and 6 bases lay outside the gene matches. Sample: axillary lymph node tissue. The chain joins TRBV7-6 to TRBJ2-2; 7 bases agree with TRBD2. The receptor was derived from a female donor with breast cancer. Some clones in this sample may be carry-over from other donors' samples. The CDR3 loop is CASSPTSADTGELFF. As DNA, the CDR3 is TGTGCCAGCAGCCCTACTAGCGCCGACACCGGGGAGCTGTTTTTT.